Shown below are 16 T cell receptor beta chains from a single sample sequenced in a study of STAT5B mutations in CD4+ large granular lymphocyte leukemia. TCRdb's copy holds only in-frame clones and misses some; the assay was immunoSEQ multiplex PCR. The sample contains 1,400 or so clones, around 80% of which appear only once. Material: PBMCs. These receptors came from a man between 70 and 80 years old with CD4+ T-cell large granular lymphocyte leukemia.

The gene calls are TRBV5-5 and TRBJ1-1, with 8 bases lining up with TRBD1. The ends lost 5 bases at V and 0 bases at J; junction bases unmatched: 3. In germline, CDR1 is SGHKS, CDR2 YYEKEE (reference sequence). The CDR3 consists of 14 residues. The CDR3 loop reads CASRWTGMNTEAFF. The CDR3 DNA is TGTGCCAGCAGGTGGACAGGGATGAACACTGAAGCTTTCTTT.

The rearrangement joins TRBV5-6 to TRBJ2-1; 10 nucleotides line up with TRBD2. The CDR3 contains 15 residues. CDR1 is SGHDT and CDR2 is YYEEEE in the germline V gene. V trimming: 3 bases; J trimming: 10 bases; junction bases outside the gene matches: 10. The CDR3 region has the DNA TGTGCCAGCAGCTCCCGCCGGACTAGCGGATTGGAGCAGTTCTTC. Translation: CASSSRRTSGLEQFF.

A few counts support this clone. The V and J genes are TRBV7-1 and TRBJ2-3; D is unclear. TRBV7-1 is placed among ORFs of uncertain function. V gave up 4 bases and J gave up 10 bases, with 15 bases separating them. The CDR3 consists of 13 residues. The CDR3 DNA reads TGTGCCAGCAGCTTAGATGGAAGGTCGTCGCAGTATTTT. Translated: CASSLDGRSSQYF.

The chain carries TRBV7-9 and TRBJ1-2; 8 bases map to TRBD1. The CDR3 is 15 amino acids. V lost 4 bases to trimming and J lost 4 bases; unmatched junction nucleotides: 8. Germline V CDR1 and CDR2: SEHNR, FQNEAQ (reference sequence). The CDR3 sequence: CASSSVGRGLYGYTF. In DNA, the CDR3 is TGTGCCAGCAGCTCGGTTGGCAGGGGGCTCTATGGCTACACCTTC.

V usage is TRBV7-2 and J usage is TRBJ2-3, with D unclear. Germline V CDR1 and CDR2: SGHTA, FQGNSA. The CDR3 contains 13 residues. V was cut by 2 bases and J by 4 bases, with 7 bases left in between. The CDR3 region is CASSLKTADTQYF. CDR3 nucleotides: TGTGCCAGCAGCTTAAAAACTGCAGATACGCAGTATTTT.

The CDR3 DNA follows: TGTGCCAGCAGCTTTCAAACTAGCGGCAGCGATGAGCAGTTCTTC. As protein: CASSFQTSGSDEQFF. The chain has TRBV11-3 and TRBJ2-1; 8 positions match TRBD2. The CDR3 totals 15 residues. CDR1 and CDR2 from the germline V gene are SGHNT and YENEEA. The V and J ends lost 3 bases and 8 bases, in that order; junction bases with no gene match: 9.

This sequence joins TRBV11-2 and TRBJ2-2; TRBD1 matches at 10 bases. This CDR3 spans 18 amino acids. Germline values: CDR1 SGHAT, CDR2 FQNNGV. J lost 3 bases, V lost 5 bases, and 12 bases had no gene match. This chain's CDR3 is CASSHARGDRGYTGELFF. The DNA for the CDR3 is TGTGCCAGCAGCCACGCGCGGGGGGACAGGGGTTACACCGGGGAGCTGTTTTTT.

This clone appeared a few times. The V and J genes are TRBV5-4 and TRBJ1-2, with 11 bases lining up with TRBD1. V lost 2 bases to trimming and J lost 4 bases; unmatched junction nucleotides: 7. The CDR3 is made up of 16 amino acids. Germline values: CDR1 SGHNT, CDR2 YYREEE (reference sequence). The CDR3 is CASSLGQGAVSYGYTF. The CDR3 DNA reads TGTGCCAGCAGCTTAGGACAGGGGGCGGTTAGCTATGGCTACACCTTC.

The chain uses TRBV5-1 and TRBJ1-2, with 11 bases matching TRBD1. Germline CDR1 SGHRS, CDR2 YFSETQ. Trimming cost V 1 base and J 6 bases; bases outside gene matches: 5. The CDR3 loop spans 15 amino acids. The DNA of the CDR3 is TGCGCCAGCAGCTTGATCGGGACAGGGGGGGATGGCTACACCTTC. The encoded protein is CASSLIGTGGDGYTF.

Of note for this clone: An end of the junction does not agree with germline; a read error may underlie this. The chain recombines TRBV7-8 with TRBJ2-7; 11 bases align to TRBD2. Germline V CDR1 and CDR2: SGHVS, FQNEAQ. The CDR3 consists of 17 residues. The chain's CDR3 is CASSPTGGLAASNEQYF. CDR3 bases: TGTGCCAGCAGCCCCACGGGGGGACTAGCGGCCTCCAACGAGCAGTACTTC.

The CDR3 protein is CASSLVAGRYNEQFF. The CDR3 DNA follows: TGTGCCAGCAGCTTAGTTGCAGGGCGCTACAATGAGCAGTTCTTC. The chain uses TRBV7-6 and TRBJ2-1, with D possibly being TRBD1 (5 bases). V was shortened by 1 base and J by 3 bases, with 10 bases between the two germline ends. CDR1 is SGHVS, CDR2 FNYEAQ, per germline. The CDR3 loop spans 15 amino acids.

This chain connects TRBV28 to TRBJ2-3; 11 bases fit TRBD1. Germline trimming cut 5 bases from V and 5 bases from J; bases unmatched to any gene: 9. Germline-derived CDR1 and CDR2 are MDHEN and SYDVKM. The CDR3 is 16 residues long. The CDR3 region is CASSTPSGTGGDTQYF. In DNA, the CDR3 is TGTGCCAGCAGTACACCCTCGGGGACAGGGGGAGATACGCAGTATTTT. The full variable domain, in which reference TRBV28 and TRBJ2-3 provide the parts outside the CDR3, is DVKVTQSSRYLVKRTGEKVFLECVQDMDHENMFWYRQDPGLGLRLIYFSYDVKMKEKGDIPEGYSVSREKKERFSLILESASTNQTSMYLCASSTPSGTGGDTQYFGPGTRLTVL.

The chain employs TRBV27 and TRBJ2-7, with TRBD1 matching over 8 bases. V gave up 1 base and J gave up 3 bases; unmatched junction bases: 5. This CDR3 is 15 amino acids long. The germline V gene has CDR1 MNHEY and CDR2 SMNVEV (reference sequence). The CDR3 protein is CASSLLTGDFYEQYF. The CDR3 bases are TGTGCCAGCAGTTTATTGACAGGGGATTTCTACGAGCAGTACTTC.

The CDR3 coding sequence is TGTGCCAGCAGCGACCCCTCCGGGACAGGGGGCTCACCCCTCCACTTT. Translated: CASSDPSGTGGSPLHF. The rearrangement links TRBV9 to TRBJ1-6; 12 positions agree with TRBD1. The germline CDR1 and CDR2 sequences are SGDLS and YYNGEE. The CDR3 covers 16 residues. V gave up 3 bases and J gave up 10 bases; unmatched junction bases: 8.

The rearrangement joins TRBV27 to TRBJ2-5; D not resolved. The CDR3 totals 13 residues. Per germline, CDR1 MNHEY and CDR2 SMNVEV (reference sequence). Deletions cut 7 bases from V and 3 bases from J, with 12 bases between. This CDR3 reads CASKRDLEETQYF. CDR3 nucleotides: TGTGCCAGCAAAAGGGATCTAGAAGAGACCCAGTACTTC.

This clone has only a few counts. The V gene is TRBV19, the J gene TRBJ1-1; 8 bases line up with TRBD1. V dropped 6 bases and J dropped 4; count of bases not matched to a gene: 7. There are 14 residues in the CDR3. From germline, CDR1 is LNHDA and CDR2 SQIVND (reference sequence). The CDR3 sequence: CASRLQGASTEAFF. The CDR3 coding sequence is TGTGCCAGTAGGTTGCAGGGGGCCTCCACTGAAGCTTTCTTT.